This paragraph covers one TCR beta chain sequence. Its cognate antigen has yet to be identified. Nothing much larger sits one base from this clone, and base qualities are not available. The CDR3 goes from the cysteine to the phenylalanine over 15 residues. Only the CDR3 DNA is retained, 45 bases long and in frame from the first base. As encoded in the germline V gene, CDR1 is LGHNA while CDR2 is YSLEER. The junction carries 15 bases between V and J, which are trimmed by 3 bases and 5 bases respectively. The data belong to a study of T cell changes during pregnancy in multiple sclerosis (dated by TCRdb to between 2018 and 2021). Describing the broader study: In women with multiple sclerosis, the researchers looked at how the T cell repertoire shifted as pregnancy progressed.

Library prep was done by the immunoSEQ multiplex PCR assay. Sourced from immuneACCESS, this table was stored by TCRdb with only in-frame sequences that have V and J called. A share of the clones is absent; for the studies checked, an unresolved V gene accounts for under half, and the remainder has no known explanation. The sample table contains tens of thousands of clones; only one count was recorded for approximately 91% of them. In total, the top ten clones hold 0.38% of the sample. Here the chain combines TRBV4-3 and TRBJ2-3; a weak D assignment points to TRBD1 (6 bases agree). This TCR came from a female donor with multiple sclerosis, enrolled in a pregnancy study. The sample here was CD4+ T cells from peripheral blood mononuclear cells, taken in the third trimester of pregnancy. The DNA sequence is as follows: TGCGCCAGCAGCCAGGCCGGACAGCAAGTAGATACGCAGTATTTT. It codes for CASSQAGQQVDTQYF.